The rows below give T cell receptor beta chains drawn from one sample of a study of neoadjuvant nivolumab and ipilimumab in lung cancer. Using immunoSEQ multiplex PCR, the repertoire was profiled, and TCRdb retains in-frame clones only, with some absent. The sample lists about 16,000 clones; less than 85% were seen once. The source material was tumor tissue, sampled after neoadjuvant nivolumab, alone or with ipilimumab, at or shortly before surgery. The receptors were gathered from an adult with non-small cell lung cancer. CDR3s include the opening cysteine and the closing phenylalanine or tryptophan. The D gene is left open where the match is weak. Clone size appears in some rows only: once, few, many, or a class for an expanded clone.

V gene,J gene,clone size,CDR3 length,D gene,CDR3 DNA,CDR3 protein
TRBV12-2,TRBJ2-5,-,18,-,TGTGCAAGTCGCAAGGACAGCCACCGGATTCTCGGAACAGAGACCCAGTACTTC,CASRKDSHRILGTETQYF
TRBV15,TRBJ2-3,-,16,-,TGTGCCACCAGCAACCGGGACACCGCACCCGCAGATACGCAGTATTTT,CATSNRDTAPADTQYF
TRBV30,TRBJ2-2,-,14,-,TGTGCCTGGAGAGGGGCGGGGGCGACCGGGGAGCTGTTTTTT,CAWRGAGATGELFF
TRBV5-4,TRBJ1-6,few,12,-,TGTGCCAGCGCTCGGGGGGAGTCACCCCTCCACTTT,CASARGESPLHF
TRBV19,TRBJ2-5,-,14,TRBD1,TGTGCCAGTAGTCCATGGCCCAGGGGGGAGACCCAGTACTTC,CASSPWPRGETQYF
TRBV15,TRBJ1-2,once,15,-,TGTGCCACCAGCAGAGATCAGGGCAATAACTATGGCTACACCTTC,CATSRDQGNNYGYTF
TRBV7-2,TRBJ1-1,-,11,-,TGTGCCAGCAGCCCCGTAAAGGAAGCTTTCTTT,CASSPVKEAFF
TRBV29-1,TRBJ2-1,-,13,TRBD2,TGCAGCGCCGGGGGGTACTCCTACAATGAGCAGTTCTTC,CSAGGYSYNEQFF
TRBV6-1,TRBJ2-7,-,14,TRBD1,TGTGCCAGCAGTGATCGGCAGGGGGTGGTCGAGCAGTACTTC,CASSDRQGVVEQYF
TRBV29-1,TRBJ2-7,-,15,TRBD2,TGCAGCGTCGACTGGGCGGGGGGCCTTAAATACGAGCAGTACTTC,CSVDWAGGLKYEQYF
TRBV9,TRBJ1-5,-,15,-,TGTGCCAGCAGCGAGACCCTGTCAATCAATCAGCCCCAGCATTTT,CASSETLSINQPQHF
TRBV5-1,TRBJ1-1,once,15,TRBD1,TGCGCCAGCAGCCCATCAGGGGGGGAGTTCACTGAAGCTTTCTTT,CASSPSGGEFTEAFF
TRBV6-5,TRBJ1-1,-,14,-,TGTGCCAGCAGTCCAATCGACGCGAACACTGAAGCTTTCTTT,CASSPIDANTEAFF
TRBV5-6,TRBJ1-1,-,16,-,TGTGCCAGCAGCTTAGGGTCAGGGCGCAGGGACACTGAAGCTTTCTTT,CASSLGSGRRDTEAFF
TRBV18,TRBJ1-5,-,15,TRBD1,TGTGCCAGCTCACCAGGGACAGGGAGCAATCAGCCCCAGCATTTT,CASSPGTGSNQPQHF
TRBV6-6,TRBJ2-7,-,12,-,TGTGCCAGCAGTTCGACCCTTTGGGAGCAGTACTTC,CASSSTLWEQYF
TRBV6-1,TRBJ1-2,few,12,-,TGTGCCAGCAGTGAAGGAGGGTATGGCTACACCTTC,CASSEGGYGYTF
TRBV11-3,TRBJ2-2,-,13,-,TGTGCCAGCAGCCCATCGATAACCGGGGAGCTGTTTTTT,CASSPSITGELFF
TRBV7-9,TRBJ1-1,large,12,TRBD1,TGTGCCAGCAGCTTCGGGACAGCAGCAGCTTTCTTT,CASSFGTAAAFF
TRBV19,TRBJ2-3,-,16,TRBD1,TGTGCCAGTAGTATAGTCGGACAGGGGGCAACAGATACGCAGTATTTT,CASSIVGQGATDTQYF
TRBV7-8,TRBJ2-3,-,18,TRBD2,TGTGCCAGCAGCTTAGTGGGACTAGGACGGGGAAGCACAGATACGCAGTATTTT,CASSLVGLGRGSTDTQYF
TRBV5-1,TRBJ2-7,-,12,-,TGCGCCAGCAGCTTGGGAGGGGCCGAGCAGTACTTC,CASSLGGAEQYF
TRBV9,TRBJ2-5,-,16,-,TGTGCCAGCAGCCGAGGGTCAGGGGATAACCAAGAGACCCAGTACTTC,CASSRGSGDNQETQYF
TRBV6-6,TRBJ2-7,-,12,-,TGTGCCAGCAGTCTTCTGGGGTACGAGCAGTGCTTC,CASSLLGYEQCF
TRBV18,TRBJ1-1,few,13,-,TGTGCCAGCTCACCACGGGGGGAGACTGAAGCTTTCTTT,CASSPRGETEAFF
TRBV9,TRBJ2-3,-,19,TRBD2,TGTGCCAGCAGCGTACCGGTGCGGCTAGCGGGGGGAAGCACAGATACGCAGTATTTT,CASSVPVRLAGGSTDTQYF
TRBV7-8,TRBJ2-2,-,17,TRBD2,TGTGCCAGCAGCTTTGGGCCCGGGGGGGCAAACACCGGGGAGCTGTTTTTT,CASSFGPGGANTGELFF
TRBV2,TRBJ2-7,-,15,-,TGTGCCAGCAGTGAAGTGGCCGGAGGAACGGGCGAGCAGTACTTC,CASSEVAGGTGEQYF
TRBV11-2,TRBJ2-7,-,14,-,TGTGCCAGCAGCCTTCAGACGAGCTCCTACGAGCAGTACTTC,CASSLQTSSYEQYF